This T cell receptor beta chain was recovered during a study of blood T cell repertoires in COVID-19. About the study: Specimens from acute and convalescent COVID-19 originated in the United States, Italy and Spain. T cells, B-cell-depleted T cells, or PBMCs supplied cDNA or gDNA.

V was shortened by 0 bases and J by 5 bases, with 17 bases between the two germline ends. Germline CDR1 and CDR2: GTSNPN and SVGIG (reference sequence). This CDR3 is built from 17 residues. Profiled with immunoSEQ multiplex PCR; TCRdb holds only in-frame clones, not every one. This table holds under 120,000 clones, approximately 92% found once. Sequenced: peripheral blood. This sequence was found in a woman older than 75 with acute or convalescent COVID-19. The chain has TRBV30 and TRBJ1-6, with D maybe TRBD1 (6 bases). CDR3 sequence (DNA): TGTGCCTGGAGTGTGAAGCACAGGGAAAGGGATAATTCACCCCTCCACTTT. As protein: CAWSVKHRERDNSPLHF.